This T cell receptor (beta chain) was captured by sequencing in a study of T cell responses to AZD1222 COVID-19 vaccine. General observations from the study: Baseline seropositivity occurred in only a handful of AZD1222 recipients. The reported proportion of spike-specific TCRs targeting unmutated variant regions was nearly half. The donor group comprised mostly white British people and more females; the analysis possibly underestimated clonal diversity.

The study pooled second doses at about 4 or about 12 weeks. As concerns this clone: Its specificity is unknown.

Clones were sequenced by immunoSEQ multiplex PCR, and TCRdb holds only the in-frame ones, with some missing. The profile shows roughly 100,000 clones, around nine tenths of them singletons. The CDR3 is made up of 14 amino acids. V was clipped by 2 bases and J by 5 bases, with 10 bases between them. Germline CDR1 and CDR2: SGHAT and FQNNGV. The chain recombines TRBV11-2 with TRBJ1-5, with D perhaps TRBD1 (6 bases). This receptor was taken from an adult who received the AZD1222 COVID-19 vaccine. The specimen was peripheral blood, collected 28 days after the second AZD1222 dose. CDR3 in amino acids: CASSLSAGDQPQHF. The CDR3 nucleotides read TGTGCCAGCAGCTTATCGGCAGGGGATCAGCCCCAGCATTTT.